These 7 T cell receptor beta chains came from one sample sequenced in a study of shared clonotypes between healthy human individuals. Method: immunoSEQ multiplex PCR; TCRdb's copy keeps in-frame clones and lacks some. The sample consists of about 2.2 million clones, approximately 92% of them appearing once. Naive CD8 cells lacked CD45RO, underwent positive selection for CCR7 and left out terminally differentiated effector memory CD45RA+ cells. The sequenced sample consisted of naive CD8+ T cells from PBMCs. The receptors shown here come from a man younger than 35 in good health. Some clones in this sample may be carry-over from other donors' samples.

This chain connects TRBV6-1 to TRBJ2-7; possibly TRBD1 for D (5 bases). The CDR3 consists of 17 residues. In germline, CDR1 is MNHNS, CDR2 SASEGT. Trimming removed 3 bases at V and 3 bases at J, with 21 bases between. The CDR3 DNA follows: TGTGCCAGCAGTGAGGGCCTTGCCCGGGCAGGGATCTACGAGCAGTACTTC. Translating gives CASSEGLARAGIYEQYF.

The chain combines TRBV5-1 with TRBJ2-7; D perhaps matches TRBD1 (6 bases). The germline V gene has CDR1 SGHRS and CDR2 YFSETQ. CDR3 length equals 14 residues. V was trimmed by 8 bases and J by 2 bases, leaving 17 bases between them. CDR3 nucleotides: TGCGCCAGTACCGGCCGGGACACCCCCTACGAGCAGTACTTC. As protein: CASTGRDTPYEQYF.

V and J are TRBV4-1 and TRBJ1-1; D uncertain. Germline values: CDR1 MGHRA, CDR2 YSYEKL. The CDR3 is 13 amino acids. The V gene lost 5 bases and the J gene lost 3 bases, with 10 bases spanning the gap. CDR3 coding DNA: TGCGCCAGCAGCGCAAGATTCTACACTGAAGCTTTCTTT. Translation gives CASSARFYTEAFF.

V gene TRBV6-1 combines with J gene TRBJ2-1; 11 bases map to TRBD2. V lost 6 bases to trimming and J lost 15 bases; unmatched junction nucleotides: 10. The germline CDR1 and CDR2 sequences are MNHNS and SASEGT. The CDR3 has 13 amino acids. The CDR3 DNA is TGTGCCAGCAGGGGGGCCCTAGCGGGAGGAGGGTTCTTC. Translation: CASRGALAGGGFF.

This sequence joins TRBV19 and TRBJ2-7; D not resolved. This CDR3 is built from 13 residues. Trimming stripped 1 base from V and 5 bases from J, with 9 bases between. The germline gives CDR1 LNHDA, CDR2 SQIVND (reference sequence). CDR3 loop: CASSIVFKNEQYF. The CDR3 region has the DNA TGTGCCAGTAGTATAGTTTTCAAGAACGAGCAGTACTTC.

The count of this clone is one. The rearrangement uses TRBV4-1 and TRBJ2-7; tentatively, D is TRBD2 (6 bases). Germline lookup yields CDR1 MGHRA and CDR2 YSYEKL. This CDR3 spans 14 amino acids. Trimming took 2 bases from V and 2 from J, leaving 10 bases between them. The CDR3 sequence: CASSQLLAPYEQYF. The CDR3, as DNA: TGCGCCAGCAGCCAATTACTAGCACCCTACGAGCAGTACTTC.

The J gene is TRBJ2-1, the V gene TRBV27; D could derive from TRBD1 or TRBD2 (5 bases each). V lost 5 bases and J 7 bases, leaving 18 bases between the germline ends. The CDR3 runs to 15 residues. Germline-derived CDR1 and CDR2 are MNHEY and SMNVEV (reference sequence). The CDR3 DNA follows: TGTGCCAGCAGTCCGTTGGGACCCGGTGGGAATGAGCAGTTCTTC. Translation: CASSPLGPGGNEQFF.